These T cell receptor beta chains were read from a single sample in a study of breast tumors, draining lymph nodes, adjacent tissues. TCRdb passed the multiplex PCR reads through MiXCR, listing each CDR3 protein once. The sample gives 200,000 to 250,000 distinct CDR3 sequences, about 34% of which show up once; 3% to 4.5% is in the top ten. Sequences were obtained from axillary lymph node tissue. The source of these receptors is a female donor with breast cancer. Some clones in this sample may be carry-over from other donors' samples. CDR3s include the opening cysteine and the closing phenylalanine or tryptophan. A D gene is named only where the DNA matches it firmly. Rows give clone size only sometimes, using once, few, many, or a class for an expanded clone.

v_gene,d_gene,j_gene,abundance,CDR3aa,CDR3nt
TRBV12-3/TRBV12-4,NA,TRBJ2-3,many,CASTRVADTQYF,TGTGCCAGCACCAGGGTTGCAGATACGCAGTATTTT
TRBV13,NA,TRBJ2-5,NA,CASSLQGWETQYF,TGTGCCAGCAGCTTACAGGGATGGGAGACCCAGTACTTC
TRBV7-3,NA,TRBJ2-2,many,CASTSLMGGELFF,TGTGCCAGCACCTCTTTGATGGGCGGGGAGCTGTTTTTT
TRBV7-2,NA,TRBJ1-6,many,CASSSDNSPLHF,TGTGCCAGCAGCTCGGATAATTCACCCCTCCACTTT
TRBV6-6,NA,TRBJ2-2,NA,CASSYSGVSGTGELFF,TGTGCCAGCAGTTACTCGGGCGTCAGTGGCACCGGGGAGCTGTTTTTT
TRBV9,NA,TRBJ1-1,NA,CASSVGSWDTEAFF,TGTGCCAGCAGCGTAGGGAGTTGGGACACTGAAGCTTTCTTT
TRBV5-5,NA,TRBJ2-6,NA,CASVTGANVLTF,TGTGCCAGCGTCACTGGGGCCAACGTCCTGACTTTC
TRBV20-1,TRBD2,TRBJ2-1,many,CSASGLAGGPEQFF,TGCAGTGCTAGCGGACTAGCGGGGGGGCCTGAGCAGTTCTTC
TRBV12-5,NA,TRBJ1-3,many,CASGLAWGDTIYF,TGTGCTAGTGGTTTGGCCTGGGGGGACACCATATATTTT
TRBV14,NA,TRBJ1-3,many,CASSQNFRGLLNF,TGTGCCAGCAGCCAAAATTTTCGGGGGCTTTTGAATTTT
TRBV4-2,NA,TRBJ2-5,many,CASSQVLGQKETQYF,TGTGCCAGCAGCCAAGTGTTAGGACAGAAAGAGACCCAGTACTTC
TRBV12-3/TRBV12-4,TRBD2,TRBJ2-5,many,CASSATSVQETQYF,TGTGCCAGCAGCGCCACTAGCGTACAAGAGACCCAGTACTTC
TRBV2,NA,TRBJ2-2,many,CASSRTDTGELFF,TGTGCCAGCAGTCGAACGGACACCGGGGAGCTGTTTTTT
TRBV7-9,NA,TRBJ2-3,many,CASSPSGQTNTQYF,TGTGCCAGCAGCCCTTCCGGACAGACCAATACGCAGTATTTT
TRBV5-1,TRBD1,TRBJ2-7,many,CASSLVGTEQVEQYF,TGCGCCAGCAGCTTGGTGGGGACAGAGCAGGTGGAGCAGTACTTC
TRBV19,NA,TRBJ2-5,few,CASSTLGDQETQYF,TGTGCCAGTAGTACCCTCGGTGACCAAGAGACCCAGTACTTC
TRBV5-1,NA,TRBJ1-5,NA,CASSFRGDETQHF,TGCGCCAGCAGCTTTCGGGGCGACGAGACCCAGCATTTT
TRBV7-6,NA,TRBJ2-3,many,CASSSLATLSTDTQYF,TGTGCCAGCAGCTCACTAGCAACTTTAAGCACAGATACGCAGTATTTT
TRBV6-5,NA,TRBJ2-1,many,CASSYSGPDEQFF,TGTGCCAGCAGTTACTCGGGCCCCGATGAGCAGTTCTTC
TRBV20-1,TRBD2,TRBJ2-1,NA,CSALAASSYNEQFF,TGCAGTGCCCTAGCGGCAAGCTCCTACAATGAGCAGTTCTTC
TRBV20-1,TRBD2,TRBJ2-7,NA,CSALGLAFDGEQYF,TGCAGTGCCCTCGGACTAGCTTTCGATGGGGAGCAGTACTTC
TRBV2,NA,TRBJ2-3,many,CASSEVGRDTQYF,TGTGCCAGCAGTGAAGTCGGGAGAGATACGCAGTATTTT